The 23 T cell receptor beta chains in this list originate from one sample, sequenced in a study of tumor-infiltrating lymphocytes in localized non-small cell lung cancer. Clones were read by immunoSEQ multiplex PCR, and TCRdb kept only the in-frame ones, dropping some. The table includes about 11,000 clones, around 86% detected once. Sequenced input: uninvolved lung tissue not adjacent to the tumor. These receptors were obtained from a human donor with non-small cell lung cancer.

As to this clone: Distinct nucleotide sequences in the sample also encode this CDR3. In DNA, the CDR3 is TGCGCCAGCAGCCTGGATGGCTACGGCTACACCTTC. Encoded protein: CASSLDGYGYTF. The rearrangement joins TRBV5-1 to TRBJ1-2; no clear D. V lost 4 bases to trimming and J lost 8 bases, with 12 bases between them. Germline CDR1 is SGHRS and CDR2 is YFSETQ. The CDR3 extends over 12 amino acids.

This clone was counted only a few times. The V gene is TRBV30, the J gene TRBJ2-5; 7 positions match TRBD1. V shed 1 base, J shed 1 base, and the junction held 9 bases outside the gene matches. This CDR3 has 16 residues. Germline V gene sequence: CDR1 GTSNPN, CDR2 SVGIG (reference sequence). CDR3 nucleotides: TGTGCCTGGAGTGCCCCCGGGACAGTCATCCAAGAGACCCAGTACTTC. Protein: CAWSAPGTVIQETQYF.

V is TRBV2 and J is TRBJ1-5; D is unresolved. Trimming cost V 6 bases and J 1 base, with 4 bases left between them. The CDR3 spans 12 residues. The germline CDR1 and CDR2 sequences are SNHLY and FYNNEI. The CDR3: CASRISNQPQHF. CDR3 sequence (DNA): TGTGCCAGCAGGATCAGCAATCAGCCCCAGCATTTT.

This clone is medium-sized by share. Other DNA sequences in the same sample also yield this CDR3. V is TRBV19 and J is TRBJ1-2; 9 bases fit TRBD1. Looked up from germline, CDR1 is LNHDA and CDR2 is SQIVND (reference sequence). The CDR3 is 14 residues long. The trim removed 6 bases at V and 5 bases at J, leaving 7 bases unmatched. The CDR3 DNA is TGTGCCAGTAGCCCGGACAGGGGTAGGTATGGCTACACCTTC. This sequence encodes CASSPDRGRYGYTF.

J is TRBJ2-2 and V is TRBV7-2; TRBD2 agrees at 11 bases. Unmatched junction bases numbered 5, after V lost 5 bases and J lost 3 bases. Germline V lookup: CDR1 SGHTA, CDR2 FQGNSA. CDR3 length: 16 residues. Written as DNA, the CDR3 is TGTGCCAGCAGCCGAAGGACTAGCGGGTACACCGGGGAGCTGTTTTTT. Translation: CASSRRTSGYTGELFF.

A single count supports this clone. The chain employs TRBV19 and TRBJ2-6; perhaps D is TRBD1 or TRBD2 (7 bases each). Trimming shortened V by 10 bases and J by 3 bases, and 19 bases separated the two germline ends. CDR1 LNHDA and CDR2 SQIVND come from the germline V gene (reference sequence). The CDR3 sequence is 16 residues long. DNA of the CDR3: TGTGCCATCTCCAGGGGGGGTCCCCTTGGGGCCAACGTCCTGACTTTC. This encodes CAISRGGPLGANVLTF.

The V and J genes are TRBV29-1 and TRBJ1-1, with 7 bases aligning to TRBD1. The CDR3 is 17 amino acids. The junction had 19 bases not matched to a gene; V was cut back by 6 bases and J by 3 bases. In germline, CDR1 is SQVTM, CDR2 ANQGSEA. As DNA, the CDR3 is TGCAGCGTGGTCAGGTACAGGGGAACGGTAGGGTACACTGAAGCTTTCTTT. As protein: CSVVRYRGTVGYTEAFF.

J is TRBJ1-2 and V is TRBV7-9, with 7 bases aligning to TRBD1. Germline CDR1 SEHNR, CDR2 FQNEAQ (reference sequence). V was pared by 5 bases and J by 12 bases, with 6 bases of the junction left unmatched. The CDR3 is 11 amino acids. CDR3 sequence reads: CASSPQGVDTF. CDR3 in DNA: TGTGCCAGCAGCCCCCAGGGGGTCGACACCTTC. Complete variable domain (other parts from reference TRBV7-9 and TRBJ1-2): DTGVSQNPRHKITKRGQNVTFRCDPISEHNRLYWYRQTLGQGPEFLTYFQNEAQLEKSRLLSDRFSAERPKGSFSTLEIQRTEQGDSAMYLCASSPQGVDTFGSGTRLTVV.

This clone turned up a few times. The chain uses TRBV6-1 and TRBJ1-1; no clear D gene. This CDR3 comprises 15 residues. V lost 2 bases to trimming and J lost 0 bases, with 10 bases between them. Germline assignment: CDR1 MNHNS and CDR2 SASEGT. The CDR3 spells CASSEYGQMNTEAFF. CDR3 nucleotides: TGTGCCAGCAGTGAATATGGGCAGATGAACACTGAAGCTTTCTTT.

The rearrangement joins TRBV7-3 to TRBJ2-7; D gene ambiguous. Trimming took off 5 bases at V and 6 bases at J, with 14 bases between the two ends. The V gene's germline CDR1 is SGHTA and CDR2 FQGTGA. This CDR3 is built from 13 residues. The CDR3 DNA sequence: TGTGCCAGCAGCCGAGGACCCCAAAGCGAGCAGTACTTC. This sequence encodes CASSRGPQSEQYF.

J is TRBJ1-1 and V is TRBV5-4; 9 bases are a match to TRBD1. The CDR3 spans 14 residues. The V and J ends lost 4 bases and 5 bases, in that order; junction bases with no gene match: 6. The germline V gene has CDR1 SGHNT and CDR2 YYREEE (reference sequence). The CDR3 nucleotides are TGTGCCAGCAGCCTGGGGACAGGGTGGACTGAAGCTTTCTTT. Residues: CASSLGTGWTEAFF.

This rearrangement joins TRBV6-5 to TRBJ2-7; D is unresolved. V dropped 3 bases and J dropped 3 bases, with 15 bases sitting between them. CDR1 and CDR2 (germline): MNHEY, SVGAGI. The CDR3 has 15 residues. The CDR3 sequence is CASSYSFERRYEQYF. The CDR3 coding sequence is TGTGCCAGCAGTTATTCCTTCGAAAGGCGCTACGAGCAGTACTTC.

Comments on this clone: An end of the junction differs from the germline gene, which may be a read error. V usage is TRBV7-1 and J usage is TRBJ1-4; possibly TRBD1 for D (6 bases). TRBV7-1 is noted as an ORF with a role that remains uncertain. The CDR3 covers 14 residues. The CDR3 here is CASSTAGANEKLFF. The CDR3 nucleotides are TGTGCCAGCAGCACAGCAGGGGCGAATGAAAAACTGTTTTTT.

CDR3 sequence reads: CASSLNYGGGNYEQYF. CDR3 nucleotides: TGTGCCAGCAGCTTAAATTACGGGGGGGGCAACTACGAGCAGTACTTC. The rearrangement links TRBV7-2 to TRBJ2-7; 8 nucleotides align to TRBD2. Germline assignment: CDR1 SGHTA and CDR2 FQGNSA. After removal of 2 bases from V and 3 bases from J, the junction contained 9 bases not matched to a gene. The CDR3 runs 16 residues.

V gene TRBV9 combines with J gene TRBJ1-4, with TRBD1 identical over 8 bases. Germline CDR1 reads SGDLS; CDR2 reads YYNGEE. The CDR3 runs 15 residues. V lost 4 bases and J lost 7; bases outside the gene matches: 9. The CDR3 bases are TGTGCCAGCAGCATCTCGGACAGGGCGGGTGAAAAACTGTTTTTT. It specifies CASSISDRAGEKLFF.

This clone was counted only a few times. The V gene is TRBV4-2, the J gene TRBJ2-2; 12 nucleotides line up with TRBD2. V lost 1 base to trimming and J lost 6 bases; unmatched junction nucleotides: 15. CDR3 length: 20 residues. Per the germline V gene, CDR1 is LGHNA and CDR2 is YNFKEQ. CDR3 protein: CASSQGALAGGPGSAGELFF. The CDR3 region has the DNA TGTGCCAGCAGCCAAGGGGCCCTAGCGGGGGGGCCGGGTTCGGCCGGGGAGCTGTTTTTT.

CDR3 amino acids: CASSFYTGTNTEAFF. The CDR3, as DNA: TGTGCCAGCAGCTTTTACACAGGGACCAACACTGAAGCTTTCTTT. V gene TRBV7-9 combines with J gene TRBJ1-1; possibly TRBD1 for D (6 bases). The germline V gene has CDR1 SEHNR and CDR2 FQNEAQ (reference sequence). Trimming pared 3 bases from V and 2 bases from J, leaving 13 bases between. The CDR3 covers 15 residues.

A few counts support this clone. The gene calls are TRBV30 and TRBJ2-3; D is perhaps TRBD1 (6 bases). In germline, CDR1 is GTSNPN, CDR2 SVGIG (reference sequence). The length of the CDR3 is 14 residues. V shed 3 bases and J shed 2 bases, with 12 bases lying between them. In DNA, the CDR3 is TGTGCCTGGAGCTACGGACAGTTCACAGATACGCAGTATTTT. This encodes CAWSYGQFTDTQYF.

J is TRBJ1-2 and V is TRBV6-6; D ambiguous. This CDR3 has 13 amino acids. V lost 10 bases to trimming and J lost 0 bases, with 12 bases between them. Germline lookup yields CDR1 MNHNY and CDR2 SVGAGI (reference sequence). The CDR3 bases are TGTGCCACACAACAGAGAGCTAACTATGGCTACACCTTC. Translation: CATQQRANYGYTF.

The genes are TRBV6-5 and TRBJ2-7; D is unresolved. The germline V gene has CDR1 MNHEY and CDR2 SVGAGI. The V and J ends lost 6 bases and 4 bases respectively, with 7 bases between them. The CDR3 sequence is 11 residues long. CDR3 DNA: TGTGCCAGCAGAGAAGGGTACGAGCAGTACTTC. This codes for CASREGYEQYF.

V and J are TRBV6-5 and TRBJ1-2; 9 bases line up with TRBD1. The trim removed 5 bases at V and 4 bases at J, leaving 5 bases unmatched. The germline V gene has CDR1 MNHEY and CDR2 SVGAGI. There are 14 residues in the CDR3. CDR3: CASSLQGAVYGYTF. CDR3 in DNA: TGTGCCAGCAGTCTACAGGGGGCCGTCTATGGCTACACCTTC.

The chain links TRBV5-4 to TRBJ2-7; D uncertain. The CDR3 has 14 residues. Germline-derived CDR1 and CDR2 are SGHNT and YYREEE (reference sequence). Trimming took 4 bases from V and 3 from J, leaving 14 bases between them. The DNA for the CDR3 is TGTGCCAGCAGCGCTAGGACGGAGCACTACGAGCAGTACTTC. Its translation: CASSARTEHYEQYF.

The chain couples TRBV6-1 to TRBJ1-6, with a possible D match to TRBD1 (5 bases). This CDR3 has 13 residues. The germline gives CDR1 MNHNS, CDR2 SASEGT. V was pared by 2 bases and J by 10 bases, with 9 bases between. The DNA for the CDR3 is TGTGCCAGCAGTGAATGGGGGGGATCACCCCTCCACTTT. Its translation: CASSEWGGSPLHF.